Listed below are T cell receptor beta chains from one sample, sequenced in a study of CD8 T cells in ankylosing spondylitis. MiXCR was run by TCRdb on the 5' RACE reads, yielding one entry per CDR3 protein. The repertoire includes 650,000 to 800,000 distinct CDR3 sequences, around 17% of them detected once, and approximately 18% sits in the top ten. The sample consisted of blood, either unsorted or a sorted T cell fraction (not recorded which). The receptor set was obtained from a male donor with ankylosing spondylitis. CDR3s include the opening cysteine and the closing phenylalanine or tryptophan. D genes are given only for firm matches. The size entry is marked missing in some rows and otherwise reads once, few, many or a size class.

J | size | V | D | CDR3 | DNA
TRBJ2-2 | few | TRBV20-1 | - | CSAREAGTKNTGELFF | TGCAGTGCTAGAGAGGCCGGGACAAAGAACACCGGGGAGCTGTTTTTT
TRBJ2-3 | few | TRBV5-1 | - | CASTSERGVDTQYF | TGCGCCAGCACCTCTGAGAGGGGTGTAGATACGCAGTATTTT
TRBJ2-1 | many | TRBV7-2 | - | CASSLAEYSYNEQFF | TGTGCCAGCAGCTTAGCCGAGTATTCCTACAATGAGCAGTTCTTC
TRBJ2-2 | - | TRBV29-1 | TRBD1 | CSVTGTGAGELFF | TGCAGCGTAACCGGGACAGGGGCCGGGGAGCTGTTTTTT
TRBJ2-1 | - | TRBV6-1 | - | CASSEWDAGIYNEQFF | TGTGCCAGCAGTGAATGGGACGCCGGCATATACAATGAGCAGTTCTTC
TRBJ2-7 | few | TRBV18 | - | CASSPESRASYEQYF | TGTGCCAGCTCACCAGAATCTCGGGCCTCCTACGAGCAGTACTTC
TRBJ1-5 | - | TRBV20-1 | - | CSARFGGTNQPQHF | TGCAGTGCTAGATTTGGCGGGACCAATCAGCCCCAGCATTTT
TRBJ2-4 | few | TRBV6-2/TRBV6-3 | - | CASSYSSGIQYF | TGTGCCAGCAGTTACTCTAGCGGCATTCAGTACTTC
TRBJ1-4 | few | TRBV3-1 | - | CASSPKPDPTNEKLFF | TGTGCCAGCAGCCCAAAACCCGACCCAACTAATGAAAAACTGTTTTTT
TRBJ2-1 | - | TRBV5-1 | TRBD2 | CASSLWGTSGRDYNEQFF | TGCGCCAGCAGCTTGTGGGGGACTAGCGGACGGGATTACAATGAGCAGTTCTTC
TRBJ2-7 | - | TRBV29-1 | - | CSVEDEGFGSYEQYF | TGCAGCGTTGAAGATGAGGGGTTCGGGTCCTACGAGCAGTACTTC
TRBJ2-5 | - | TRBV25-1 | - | CASSELYDKKETQYF | TGTGCCAGCAGTGAACTCTATGACAAGAAAGAGACCCAGTACTTC
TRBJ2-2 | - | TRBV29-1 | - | CSVGPSANTGELFF | TGCAGCGTTGGGCCATCGGCGAACACCGGGGAGCTGTTTTTT
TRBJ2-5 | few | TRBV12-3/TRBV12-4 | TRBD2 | CASSSGLVQETQYF | TGTGCCAGCAGTTCGGGACTAGTACAAGAGACCCAGTACTTC
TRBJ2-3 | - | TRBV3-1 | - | CASSKEVPSVSTDTQYF | TGTGCCAGCAGTAAAGAGGTGCCTAGCGTTAGCACAGATACGCAGTATTTT
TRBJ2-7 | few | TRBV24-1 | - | CATSDLASEQYF | TGTGCCACCAGTGATTTGGCTTCTGAGCAGTACTTC
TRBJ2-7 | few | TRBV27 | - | CASSPKVTGRDEQYF | TGTGCCAGCAGTCCCAAGGTCACAGGGAGGGACGAGCAGTACTTC
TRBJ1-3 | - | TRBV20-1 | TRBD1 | CSARETGSNTIYF | TGCAGTGCTAGGGAGACAGGGTCGAACACCATATATTTT
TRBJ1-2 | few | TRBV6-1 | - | CASSVGKGSGNYGYTF | TGTGCCAGCAGTGTCGGCAAGGGGTCGGGGAACTATGGCTACACCTTC
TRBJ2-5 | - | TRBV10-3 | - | CAISGSAEETQYF | TGTGCCATCAGTGGGTCGGCAGAAGAGACCCAGTACTTC
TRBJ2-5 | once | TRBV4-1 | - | CASSQDYGGLETQYF | TGCGCCAGCAGCCAAGATTATGGGGGCCTCGAGACCCAGTACTTC
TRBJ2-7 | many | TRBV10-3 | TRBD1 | CAISAPGTGVYEQYF | TGTGCCATCAGTGCCCCCGGGACAGGGGTATACGAGCAGTACTTC
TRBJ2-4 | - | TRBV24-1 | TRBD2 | CATSDLARTRWQIKNIQYF | TGTGCCACCAGTGATTTGGCGCGGACTAGGTGGCAAATAAAAAACATTCAGTACTTC
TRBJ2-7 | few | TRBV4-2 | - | CASSQVGQVNYEQYF | TGTGCCAGCAGCCAAGTAGGGCAGGTTAACTACGAGCAGTACTTC
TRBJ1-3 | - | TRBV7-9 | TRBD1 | CASSSDRVSGNTIYF | TGTGCCAGCAGCAGCGACAGGGTTTCTGGAAACACCATATATTTT
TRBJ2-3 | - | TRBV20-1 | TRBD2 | CSASPGGVADTQYF | TGCAGTGCGTCCCCCGGGGGGGTAGCGGATACGCAGTATTTT
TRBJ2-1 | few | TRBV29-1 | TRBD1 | CSVVSGTGVVNEQFF | TGCAGCGTTGTTTCCGGGACAGGGGTAGTGAATGAGCAGTTCTTC
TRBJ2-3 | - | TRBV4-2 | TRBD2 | CASRKRTSGSDVTSDTQYF | TGTGCCAGCAGAAAGCGGACTAGCGGTTCTGACGTAACCTCAGATACGCAGTATTTT
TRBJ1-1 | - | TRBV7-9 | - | CASSLATVGNTEAFF | TGTGCCAGCAGCTTAGCGACAGTGGGGAACACTGAAGCTTTCTTT
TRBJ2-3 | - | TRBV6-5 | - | CASSYSGLSRADTQYF | TGTGCCAGCAGTTACTCCGGACTTTCACGGGCAGATACGCAGTATTTT
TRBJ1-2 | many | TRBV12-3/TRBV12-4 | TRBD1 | CASSRDREIDTF | TGTGCCAGCAGTCGGGACAGGGAGATTGACACCTTC
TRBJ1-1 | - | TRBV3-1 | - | CASSHPGAGTEAFF | TGTGCCAGCAGCCACCCCGGGGCGGGAACTGAAGCTTTCTTT
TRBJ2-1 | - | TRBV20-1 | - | CSARPQSREHEQFF | TGCAGTGCTAGACCCCAATCCAGGGAACATGAGCAGTTCTTC
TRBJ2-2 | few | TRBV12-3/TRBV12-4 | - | CAMGALDRELFF | TGTGCCATGGGGGCTCTTGACCGGGAGCTGTTTTTT
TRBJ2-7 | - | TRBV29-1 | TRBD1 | CSVEGGTGAYEQYF | TGCAGCGTTGAAGGCGGGACAGGGGCCTACGAGCAGTACTTC
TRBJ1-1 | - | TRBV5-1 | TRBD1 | CASSLEQGSVTEAFF | TGCGCCAGCAGCTTGGAACAGGGGTCAGTCACTGAAGCTTTCTTT
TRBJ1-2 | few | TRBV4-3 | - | CASSQDQNYGYTF | TGCGCCAGCAGCCAAGATCAAAACTATGGCTACACCTTC
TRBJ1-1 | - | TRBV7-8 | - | CASSLSLRTNTEAFF | TGTGCCAGCAGCTTATCGCTCCGGACGAACACTGAAGCTTTCTTT
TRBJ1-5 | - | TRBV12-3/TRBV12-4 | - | CASRGVDNQPQHF | TGTGCCAGCAGGGGAGTTGACAATCAGCCCCAGCATTTT
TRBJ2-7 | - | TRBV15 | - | CATSRDRLQVGEQYF | TGTGCCACCAGCAGAGATCGCTTACAGGTGGGGGAGCAGTACTTC
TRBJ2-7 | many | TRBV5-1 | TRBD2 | CASSWSGGAYEQYF | TGCGCCAGCAGCTGGAGTGGGGGGGCCTACGAGCAGTACTTC
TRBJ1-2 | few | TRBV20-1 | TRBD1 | CSAPRGRGQGTDGYTF | TGCAGTGCTCCGCGCGGCAGGGGACAGGGGACAGATGGCTACACCTTC
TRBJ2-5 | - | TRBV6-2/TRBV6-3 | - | CASRAGPVRHAQYF | TGTGCCAGCAGGGCTGGACCTGTAAGACATGCCCAGTACTTC
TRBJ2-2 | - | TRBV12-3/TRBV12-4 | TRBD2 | CASSLPQTSAGELFF | TGTGCCAGCAGTTTGCCCCAGACTAGCGCCGGGGAGCTGTTTTTT
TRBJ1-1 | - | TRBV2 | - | CASSEAALGTEAFF | TGTGCCAGCAGTGAAGCAGCCCTGGGGACTGAAGCTTTCTTT
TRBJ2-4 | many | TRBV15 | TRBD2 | CATSRDPGGSKNIQYF | TGTGCCACCAGCAGAGATCCGGGAGGGAGCAAAAACATTCAGTACTTC
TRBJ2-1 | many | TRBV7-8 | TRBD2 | CASSPHQGLAGGAEQFF | TGTGCCAGCAGCCCGCACCAAGGACTAGCGGGGGGGGCTGAGCAGTTCTTC
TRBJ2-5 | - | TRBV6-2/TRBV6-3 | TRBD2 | CASSYRLAGGAETQYF | TGTGCCAGCAGTTACCGCCTAGCGGGAGGGGCAGAGACCCAGTACTTC
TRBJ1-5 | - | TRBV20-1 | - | CSASAGVGQPQHF | TGCAGTGCTAGTGCCGGGGTTGGCCAGCCCCAGCATTTT
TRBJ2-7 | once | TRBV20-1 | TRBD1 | CSASPISGQVYEQYF | TGCAGTGCTAGCCCGATTTCGGGACAGGTTTACGAGCAGTACTTC
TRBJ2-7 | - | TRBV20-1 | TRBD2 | CSARDLSGKNYEQYF | TGCAGTGCTAGAGATTTAAGCGGGAAAAATTACGAGCAGTACTTC